This TCR beta chain comes out of a study of blood T cells in healthy people across ages. Study results and caveats: PBMCs left unsorted prevented a conclusive naive versus antigen-experienced comparison.

The CDR3 runs 16 residues. CDR1 is MNHNY and CDR2 is SVGAGI in the germline V gene (reference sequence). V shed 2 bases, J shed 7 bases, and the junction held 4 bases outside the gene matches. This clonotype was detected a few times. The antigen is unknown. A sample-barcoded 5' primer and a J-beta primer mix were used in a second PCR of about 6 to 12 cycles. TCRdb independently ran MiXCR on the 5' RACE reads; one entry per CDR3 protein. The table shows hundreds of thousands of distinct CDR3 sequences, with around 50% occurring only once. This clonotype was sampled from a man between 35 and 55 years old in good health. The sample was blood. The chain joins TRBV6-6 to TRBJ2-1; 14 bases fit TRBD2. CDR3 in amino acids: CASSYGTSGSQNEQFF. The CDR3 DNA follows: TGTGCCAGCAGTTACGGGACTAGCGGGAGCCAAAATGAGCAGTTCTTC.